The TCR beta chain described here comes from a study of cytomegalovirus exposure and HLA in healthy donors. Study outcomes and limitations: Data from an earlier analysis indicated that most TCR beta V segments were productive either about 90% or about 30% of the time.

The germline V gene encodes CDR1 SGDLS and CDR2 YYNGEE. The V gene lost 4 bases and the J gene lost 2 bases, with 15 bases spanning the gap. The CDR3 spans 15 residues. Nominal health characterized the donors when sampled, though unrecorded immune exposures were likely. Note on this clone: The target antigen is unknown.

PCR employed 60 Vbeta and 13 Jbeta primers. In the study's own analysis: The count from a later analysis was 70 million to 85 million unique TCR beta chains, some 10 million of them shared. TCRdb's copy holds only in-frame clones and misses some; the assay was immunoSEQ multiplex PCR. V and J calls and clone size are as listed in that table; D and trimming were resolved from the DNA. The sample records fewer than 200,000 clones, 75% to 90% being singletons. Sequenced: PBMCs. This TCR derives from a girl aged 2 to 10 in good health and CMV-seropositive. This rearrangement joins TRBV9 to TRBJ1-2, with D possibly matching TRBD1 (5 bases). For the CDR3, the DNA is TGTGCCAGCAGCCCCCCGGGCCAGGGAAACTATGGCTACACCTTC. This gives the protein CASSPPGQGNYGYTF.